A single sample is the source of the 18 T cell receptor beta chains below, sequenced in a study of T cell responses to AZD1222 COVID-19 vaccine. Only in-frame clones appear in the TCRdb table, and some are missing; sequencing was by immunoSEQ multiplex PCR. The sample yields 150,000 or so clones, 92% seen once. The material sequenced was peripheral blood, taken on day 0 of AZD1222 vaccination. The receptors stem from an adult in good health.

The V and J genes are TRBV28 and TRBJ2-7; D not resolved. The CDR3 spans 13 residues. V lost 3 bases to trimming and J lost 0 bases, with 6 bases between them. Germline CDR1 reads MDHEN; CDR2 reads SYDVKM. The CDR3: CASSLESSYEQYF. In DNA form, the CDR3 reads TGTGCCAGCAGTTTGGAGAGCTCCTACGAGCAGTACTTC.

This clone was counted a single time. The chain uses TRBV27 and TRBJ1-5; D uncertain. There are 14 residues in the CDR3. V gave up 6 bases and J gave up 0 bases, with 9 bases separating them. CDR1 and CDR2 from the germline V gene are MNHEY and SMNVEV (reference sequence). The CDR3 nucleotides read TGTGCCAGCAGACGATCATATAGCAATCAGCCCCAGCATTTT. Translating gives CASRRSYSNQPQHF.

This clone was counted a single time. CDR3 in DNA: TGTGCCAGCAGCTTAGGGGACAGGGACTACGAGCAGTACTTC. It translates to CASSLGDRDYEQYF. The chain has TRBV7-9 and TRBJ2-7; TRBD1 aligns across 9 bases. CDR1 and CDR2 from the germline V gene are SEHNR and FQNEAQ (reference sequence). CDR3 length equals 14 residues. V lost 1 base to trimming and J lost 3 bases; unmatched junction nucleotides: 1. The full variable domain, completed using reference TRBV7-9 and TRBJ2-7, is DTGVSQNPRHKITKRGQNVTFRCDPISEHNRLYWYRQTLGQGPEFLTYFQNEAQLEKSRLLSDRFSAERPKGSFSTLEIQRTEQGDSAMYLCASSLGDRDYEQYFGPGTRLTVT.

Here the CDR3 DNA reads TGCGCCAGCAGCCCCGGGACATCGCTATACAATGAGCAGTTCTTC. As protein: CASSPGTSLYNEQFF. The chain employs TRBV5-1 and TRBJ2-1, with D tentatively TRBD1 (6 bases). V was pared by 4 bases and J by 4 bases, with 15 bases between. CDR3 size: 15 residues. Germline loops: CDR1 SGHRS, CDR2 YFSETQ.

This chain joins TRBV6-5 and TRBJ1-6, with D possibly TRBD1 on 5 matching bases. This CDR3 comprises 14 residues. V lost 6 bases to trimming and J lost 9 bases, with 15 bases between them. Germline loops: CDR1 MNHEY, CDR2 SVGAGI. The CDR3 nucleotides are TGTGCCAGCAGCCGTTTGTCAGGGCGTTCACCCCTCCACTTT. Its translation: CASSRLSGRSPLHF.

The chain recombines TRBV9 with TRBJ2-2; D remains ambiguous. Germline lookup yields CDR1 SGDLS and CDR2 YYNGEE. V was shortened by 5 bases and J by 6 bases, with 11 bases between the two germline ends. This CDR3 spans 13 amino acids. The DNA for the CDR3 is TGTGCCAGCAGTGTTTTGGGTTCCGGGGAGCTGTTTTTT. This gives the protein CASSVLGSGELFF.

The genes are TRBV24-1 and TRBJ2-7; 8 positions agree with TRBD1. Germline loops: CDR1 KGHDR, CDR2 SFDVKD. The CDR3 totals 14 residues. With V trimmed by 4 bases and J by 3 bases, 4 bases remained unmatched. CDR3 amino acids: CATSDPGTGYEQYF. The CDR3 nucleotides are TGTGCCACCAGTGACCCTGGGACAGGCTACGAGCAGTACTTC.

The chain employs TRBV5-1 and TRBJ1-1; unclear D gene. Germline lookup yields CDR1 SGHRS and CDR2 YFSETQ. Trimming removed 3 bases from V and 4 bases from J, with 13 bases in between. CDR3 size: 14 residues. In DNA form, the CDR3 reads TGCGCCAGCAGCTCCACTTCGGGCGGCACTGAAGCTTTCTTT. Translating gives CASSSTSGGTEAFF.

The chain carries TRBV2 and TRBJ2-1, with TRBD2 matching over 7 bases. V was clipped by 5 bases and J by 9 bases; unmatched bases: 13. The germline CDR1 and CDR2 sequences are SNHLY and FYNNEI. The CDR3 sequence is 15 residues long. CDR3 loop: CASSPSERGVFEQFF. The CDR3 DNA reads as TGTGCCAGCAGTCCCTCCGAGCGGGGCGTTTTTGAGCAGTTCTTC.

The count of this clone is one. The rearrangement links TRBV27 to TRBJ2-7; D may be TRBD2 (5 bases). CDR1 and CDR2 (germline): MNHEY, SMNVEV (reference sequence). This CDR3 comprises 15 residues. Trimming cost V 2 bases and J 0 bases, with 11 bases left between them. CDR3 loop: CASSLAGGFSYEQYF. In nucleotides, the CDR3 is TGTGCCAGCAGTTTAGCCGGCGGGTTCTCCTACGAGCAGTACTTC.

This sequence joins TRBV4-1 and TRBJ2-7; D is perhaps TRBD1 (5 bases). Trimming shortened V by 4 bases and J by 3 bases, and 19 bases separated the two germline ends. The germline V gene has CDR1 MGHRA and CDR2 YSYEKL. The CDR3 is 16 amino acids. CDR3 DNA: TGCGCCAGCAGCCCAAGTACGACAGATGGGCGCTACGAGCAGTACTTC. Protein: CASSPSTTDGRYEQYF.

The chain uses TRBV28 and TRBJ1-3; D might be TRBD1 (5 bases). The length of the CDR3 is 15 residues. In germline, CDR1 is MDHEN, CDR2 SYDVKM. V lost 3 bases to trimming and J lost 3 bases, with 12 bases between them. CDR3 loop: CASSFLGRDGNTIYF. The CDR3, as DNA: TGTGCCAGCAGTTTCTTGGGACGAGATGGAAACACCATATATTTT.

This rearrangement joins TRBV5-1 to TRBJ2-1, with D tentatively TRBD2 (5 bases). The CDR3 consists of 13 residues. The V and J ends lost 0 bases and 10 bases respectively, with 11 bases between them. The germline V gene has CDR1 SGHRS and CDR2 YFSETQ. The CDR3 DNA sequence: TGCGCCAGCAGCTTGGCCTTTGAGCGGGAGCAGTTCTTC. This translates into CASSLAFEREQFF.

This chain links TRBV5-1 with TRBJ1-1; D not certain. This CDR3 spans 14 amino acids. The V gene's germline CDR1 is SGHRS and CDR2 YFSETQ. The V end was cut by 1 base, the J end by 2 bases, with 9 bases between. The CDR3 loop reads CASSLYTRNTEAFF. The CDR3 bases are TGCGCCAGCAGCTTGTATACGAGAAACACTGAAGCTTTCTTT.

This clone came up once. The chain recombines TRBV27 with TRBJ2-5; weak D call: TRBD2 (6 bases). V was clipped by 8 bases and J by 4 bases, with 14 bases between them. Germline CDR1 MNHEY, CDR2 SMNVEV (reference sequence). The length of the CDR3 is 13 residues. The CDR3 sequence: CASYEGLGETQYF. In DNA form, the CDR3 reads TGTGCCAGCTATGAGGGACTCGGAGAGACCCAGTACTTC.

In its sample, this clone was seen once. The gene calls are TRBV10-3 and TRBJ2-7; no clear D gene. CDR3 length equals 11 residues. V dropped 6 bases and J dropped 6 bases, with 9 bases sitting between them. Germline V lookup: CDR1 ENHRY, CDR2 SYGVKD. CDR3 nucleotides: TGTGCCATCAGCGCTAACATCGAGCAGTACTTC. It specifies CAISANIEQYF.

The table lists this clone with a few counts. The V and J genes are TRBV6-6 and TRBJ2-7; 7 nucleotides match TRBD2. The CDR3 sequence is 15 residues long. V gave up 7 bases and J gave up 5 bases; unmatched junction bases: 14. Germline V gene data show CDR1 as MNHNY and CDR2 as SVGAGI (reference sequence). CDR3 residues: CASNLGGGSANEQYF. In DNA, the CDR3 is TGTGCCAGCAACTTAGGCGGCGGGAGTGCGAACGAGCAGTACTTC.

The chain recombines TRBV6-5 with TRBJ1-5, with TRBD1 matching over 8 bases. CDR1 and CDR2 (germline): MNHEY, SVGAGI. This CDR3 region has 14 residues. Unmatched junction bases numbered 5, after V lost 4 bases and J lost 6 bases. CDR3: CASSSDRVSQPQHF. CDR3 nucleotides: TGTGCCAGCAGTTCGGACAGGGTAAGTCAGCCCCAGCATTTT.